The next 14 T cell receptor beta chains were all read from a single sample in a study of spatial heterogeneity in lung cancer. The study's findings and limits: Mutation tallies in tumors tracked expanded intratumoral alpha and beta TCR counts.

These TCRs' antigens remain unknown. Time point reported: sample taken at primary tumor resection. TCRdb fed the 5' RACE reads into MiXCR, producing one record per CDR3 protein. The repertoire includes 24,000 or so distinct CDR3 sequences, roughly 8.6% of them detected once, and approximately 7.7% sits in the top ten. The source material was lung tumor tissue, sampled at surgery. Source of these receptors: a male donor with early-stage non-small cell lung cancer.

This clonotype was seen many times. The chain carries TRBV10-3 and TRBJ2-1; tentatively, D is TRBD2 (5 bases). The CDR3 spans 10 residues. Germline loops: CDR1 ENHRY, CDR2 SYGVKD. The V and J ends lost 10 bases and 7 bases respectively, with 8 bases between them. CDR3 DNA: TGTGCCACCGGAGGTAATGAGCAGTTCTTC. Its translation is CATGGNEQFF.

This clonotype appeared a few times. J is TRBJ2-3 and V is TRBV23-1; tentatively, D is TRBD1 (6 bases). TRBV23-1 is reported as an ORF; its role is uncertain. This CDR3 has 16 residues. Trimming pared 6 bases from V and 0 bases from J, leaving 16 bases between. CDR3: CASRPPGTQSTDTQYF. The CDR3 coding sequence is TGCGCCAGCAGACCCCCCGGGACACAAAGCACAGATACGCAGTATTTT.

This clonotype was found many times. CDR3 bases: TGTGCCAGCAGTTTAGTACAGGAGGAGCAGTACTTC. Protein product: CASSLVQEEQYF. J is TRBJ2-7 and V is TRBV28; D might be TRBD1 (5 bases). CDR3 length: 12 amino acids. In germline, CDR1 is MDHEN, CDR2 SYDVKM. Trimming shortened V by 2 bases and J by 7 bases, and 9 bases separated the two germline ends.

The gene calls are TRBV6-2 or TRBV6-3 and TRBJ2-7; D is undetermined. Germline V lookup: CDR1 MNHEY, CDR2 SVGEGT. This CDR3 has 12 residues. Between the trimmed V and J ends, which lost 2 bases and 4 bases, there was a span of 6 bases. The CDR3, as DNA: TGTGCCAGCAGTTACGGTCTATACGAGCAGTACTTC. It codes for CASSYGLYEQYF.

In its sample, this clonotype was seen many times. CDR3 protein: CSVDDRGRGETQYF. CDR3 DNA sequence: TGCAGCGTAGATGACAGGGGGCGGGGAGAGACCCAGTACTTC. The V call is TRBV29-1, the J call TRBJ2-5, with TRBD1 identical over 10 bases. The CDR3 sequence is 14 residues long. Germline assignment: CDR1 SQVTM and CDR2 ANQGSEA. Trimming at V came to 6 bases and at J to 4 bases, leaving 8 bases not matched to a gene. Using reference TRBV29-1 and TRBJ2-5 for the parts outside the CDR3, the full variable domain is SAVISQKPSRDICQRGTSLTIQCQVDSQVTMMFWYRQQPGQSLTLIATANQGSEATYESGFVIDKFPISRPNLTFSTLTVSNMSPEDSSIYLCSVDDRGRGETQYFGPGTRLLVL.

At least ten counts were recorded for this clonotype. This sequence joins TRBV20-1 and TRBJ2-3, with D possibly matching TRBD2 (6 bases). Per germline, CDR1 DFQATT and CDR2 SNEGSKA (reference sequence). CDR3 length: 16 amino acids. The ends were cut back, 1 base at V and 2 bases at J, with 16 bases in the middle. In DNA form, the CDR3 reads TGCAGTGCTAGAGGGGCGGTGGGACTTCTCACAGATACGCAGTATTTT. This sequence encodes CSARGAVGLLTDTQYF.

This clonotype was picked up many times. The genes are TRBV4-3 and TRBJ1-2; D is unresolved. V was clipped by 4 bases and J by 8 bases, with 17 bases between them. There are 14 residues in the CDR3. CDR1 and CDR2 from the germline V gene are LGHNA and YSLEER. CDR3 sequence: CASSPSLSREGYTF. CDR3 nucleotides: TGCGCCAGCAGCCCGAGCTTAAGTAGGGAGGGCTACACCTTC.

This clonotype was seen many times. At one of its ends the junction is not consistent with the germline gene, which may arise from a read error. The chain recombines TRBV7-7 with TRBJ2-2; the D is unclear. This CDR3 is built from 13 residues. The germline V gene encodes CDR1 SSHAT and CDR2 FNYEAQ (reference sequence). CDR3 nucleotide sequence: TGTGCTAGCAGCCCAGGGAACACCGGGGAGCTGTTTTTT. Its translation is CASSPGNTGELFF.

By its share, this clonotype is medium-sized. The chain couples TRBV10-3 to TRBJ2-7, with 9 bases identical to TRBD2. The CDR3 has 15 residues. Trimming removed 0 bases from V and 7 bases from J; junction bases left unmatched: 7. Germline CDR1 is ENHRY and CDR2 is SYGVKD. The CDR3 region is CAISESGVAGDEQYF. The CDR3 coding sequence is TGTGCCATCAGTGAGTCTGGGGTAGCGGGAGATGAGCAGTACTTC.

The chain is built from TRBV28 and TRBJ2-1; D is undetermined. Germline CDR1 MDHEN, CDR2 SYDVKM. The germline V and J ends were trimmed by 0 bases and 14 bases, with 14 bases remaining between them. The CDR3 has 13 amino acids. The CDR3 region has the DNA TGTGCCAGCAGTTTATGGTCGCATAGATGGGAGTTCTTC. Translated: CASSLWSHRWEFF. Filled out from reference TRBV28 and TRBJ2-1, the complete variable domain reads DVKVTQSSRYLVKRTGEKVFLECVQDMDHENMFWYRQDPGLGLRLIYFSYDVKMKEKGDIPEGYSVSREKKERFSLILESASTNQTSMYLCASSLWSHRWEFFGPGTRLTVL.

The V gene is TRBV5-1, the J gene TRBJ2-7; 11 nucleotides agree with TRBD2. With 3 bases clipped from V and 4 bases from J, the junction kept 9 bases outside the gene matches. There are 16 residues in the CDR3. CDR1 SGHRS and CDR2 YFSETQ come from the germline V gene. The CDR3 DNA sequence: TGCGCCAGCAGCTCAATCAATAGCGGGAGGGGTTACGAGCAGTACTTC. Translating gives CASSSINSGRGYEQYF.

This clonotype was seen a few times. The genes are TRBV27 and TRBJ1-2; 7 nucleotides match TRBD1. Germline CDR1 and CDR2: MNHEY and SMNVEV (reference sequence). CDR3 length: 13 residues. The V and J ends lost 10 bases and 8 bases, in that order; junction bases with no gene match: 13. As DNA, the CDR3 is TGTGCCACCGGGGCGACAGGGTCTAGGGGCTACACCTTC. Encoded protein: CATGATGSRGYTF.

Ten or more counts support this clonotype. This rearrangement joins TRBV21-1 to TRBJ2-2. TRBV21-1 is given as a pseudogene. This CDR3 is built from 13 residues. This CDR3 reads CASSADDRGELFF. The CDR3 bases are TGTGCCAGCAGCGCGGACGATCGCGGGGAGCTGTTTTTT.

V usage is TRBV6-1 and J usage is TRBJ2-1, with D maybe TRBD1 (5 bases). CDR3 length equals 12 residues. CDR1 and CDR2 from the germline V gene are MNHNS and SASEGT. Deletions cut 8 bases from V and 12 bases from J, with 17 bases between. The DNA for the CDR3 is TGTGCCAGCCGGACAAGTATATGGACGCAGTTCTTC. Translating it yields CASRTSIWTQFF.